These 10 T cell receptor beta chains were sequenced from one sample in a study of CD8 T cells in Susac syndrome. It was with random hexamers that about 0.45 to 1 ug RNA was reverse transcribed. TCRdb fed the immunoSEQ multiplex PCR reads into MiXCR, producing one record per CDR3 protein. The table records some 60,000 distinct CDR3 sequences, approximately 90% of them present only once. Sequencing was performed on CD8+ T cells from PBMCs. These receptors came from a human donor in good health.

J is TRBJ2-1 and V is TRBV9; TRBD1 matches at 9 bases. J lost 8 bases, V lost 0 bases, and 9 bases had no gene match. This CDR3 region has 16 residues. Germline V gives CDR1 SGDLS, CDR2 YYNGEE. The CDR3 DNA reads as TGTGCCAGCAGCGTAGGCAACAGGGGGCTATTCGATGAGCAGTTCTTC. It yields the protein CASSVGNRGLFDEQFF.

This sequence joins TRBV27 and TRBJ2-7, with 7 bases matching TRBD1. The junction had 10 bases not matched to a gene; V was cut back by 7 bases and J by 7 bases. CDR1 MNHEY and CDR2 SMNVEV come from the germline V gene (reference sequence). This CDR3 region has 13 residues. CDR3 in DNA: TGTGCCAGCACCTCCGGGACAGCGATGGAGCAGTACTTC. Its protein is CASTSGTAMEQYF.

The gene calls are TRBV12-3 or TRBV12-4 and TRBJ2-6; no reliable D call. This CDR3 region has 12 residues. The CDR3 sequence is CGLLSGANVLTF. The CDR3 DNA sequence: TGTGGGTTGCTCTCTGGGGCCAACGTCCTGACTTTC.

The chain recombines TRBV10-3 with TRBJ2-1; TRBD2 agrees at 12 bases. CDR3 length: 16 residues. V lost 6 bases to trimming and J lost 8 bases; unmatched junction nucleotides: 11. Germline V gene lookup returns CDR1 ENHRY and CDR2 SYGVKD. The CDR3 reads CAIRDGLAGTWDEQFF. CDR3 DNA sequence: TGTGCCATCAGGGATGGACTAGCGGGGACGTGGGATGAGCAGTTCTTC.

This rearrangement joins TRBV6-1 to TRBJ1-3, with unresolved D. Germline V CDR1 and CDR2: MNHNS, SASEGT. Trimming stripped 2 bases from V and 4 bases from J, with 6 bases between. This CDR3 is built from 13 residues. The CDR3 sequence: CASSEYRGNTIYF. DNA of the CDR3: TGTGCCAGCAGTGAATATCGGGGAAACACCATATATTTT.

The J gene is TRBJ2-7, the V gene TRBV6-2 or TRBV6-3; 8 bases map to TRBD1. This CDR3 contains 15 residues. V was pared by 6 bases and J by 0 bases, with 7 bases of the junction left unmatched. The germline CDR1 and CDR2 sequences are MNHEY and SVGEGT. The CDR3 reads CASSLDRANSYEQYF. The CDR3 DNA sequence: TGTGCCAGCAGCCTGGACAGGGCCAACTCCTACGAGCAGTACTTC.

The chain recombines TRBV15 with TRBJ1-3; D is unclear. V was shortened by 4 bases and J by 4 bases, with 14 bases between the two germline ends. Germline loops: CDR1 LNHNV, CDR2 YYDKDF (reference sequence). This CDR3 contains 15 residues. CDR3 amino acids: CATSTRMGTGNTIYF. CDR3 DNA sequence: TGTGCCACCAGCACTCGAATGGGAACCGGAAACACCATATATTTT.

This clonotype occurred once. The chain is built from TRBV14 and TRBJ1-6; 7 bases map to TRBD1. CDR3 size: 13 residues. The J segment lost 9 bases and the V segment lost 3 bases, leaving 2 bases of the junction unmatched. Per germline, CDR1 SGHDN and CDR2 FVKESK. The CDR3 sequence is CASSQDRFSPLHF. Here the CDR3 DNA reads TGTGCCAGCAGCCAGGACAGGTTTTCACCCCTCCACTTT.

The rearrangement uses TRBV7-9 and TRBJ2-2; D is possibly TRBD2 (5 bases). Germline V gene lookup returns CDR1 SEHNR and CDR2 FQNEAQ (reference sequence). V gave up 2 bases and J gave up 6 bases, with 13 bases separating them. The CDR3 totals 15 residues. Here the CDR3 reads CASSLRREVAGELFF. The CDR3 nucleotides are TGTGCCAGCAGCTTACGCCGGGAAGTTGCCGGGGAGCTGTTTTTT.

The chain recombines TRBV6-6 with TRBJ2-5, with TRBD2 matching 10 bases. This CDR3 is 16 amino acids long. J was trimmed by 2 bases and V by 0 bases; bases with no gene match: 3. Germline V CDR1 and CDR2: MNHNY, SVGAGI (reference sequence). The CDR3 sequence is CASSYSLSGGQETQYF. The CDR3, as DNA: TGTGCCAGCAGTTACTCGCTTAGCGGGGGGCAAGAGACCCAGTACTTC.